The rows below give T cell receptor beta chains drawn from one sample of a study of T cell responses to AZD1222 COVID-19 vaccine. TCRdb's table, derived via immunoSEQ multiplex PCR, lists solely in-frame clones and lacks some. The sample holds tens of thousands of clones, approximately 90% seen once. Sequencing used peripheral blood, obtained 28 days after the second AZD1222 dose. These receptors were collected from an adult who received the AZD1222 COVID-19 vaccine. Both conserved end residues are part of each CDR3. The D gene is left open where the match is weak. Clone size is given for some rows only: seen once, a few or many times, or a class if the clone is expanded.

CASSHRLAGLDEQFF | TGTGCCAGCAGCCATCGACTAGCGGGGCTCGATGAGCAGTTCTTC | . | TRBD2 | TRBJ2-1 | TRBV7-3
CASSPRQGPDQPQHF | TGTGCCAGCTCACCAAGACAGGGTCCGGATCAGCCCCAGCATTTT | . | TRBD1 | TRBJ1-5 | TRBV18
CASSYGFVGTGIQQPQHF | TGTGCCAGCAGTTATGGTTTCGTCGGGACAGGGATTCAGCAGCCCCAGCATTTT | . | TRBD1 | TRBJ1-5 | TRBV6-2/TRBV6-3
CASSLFAGRGNSPLHF | TGTGCCAGCAGTTTATTTGCAGGGAGGGGAAATTCACCCCTCCACTTT | . | . | TRBJ1-6 | TRBV27
CAWSARRSTLYPYEQYF | TGTGCCTGGAGCGCTCGCCGATCGACACTATATCCCTACGAGCAGTACTTC | . | . | TRBJ2-7 | TRBV30
CASSGGTAQETQYF | TGTGCCAGTAGTGGGGGGACAGCTCAAGAGACCCAGTACTTC | . | . | TRBJ2-5 | TRBV19
CASSRLPDTGELFF | TGCGCCAGCAGCCGCCTACCGGACACCGGGGAGCTGTTTTTT | . | . | TRBJ2-2 | TRBV5-1
CASSSGAGTVYGYTF | TGTGCCAGCAGCTCCGGAGCCGGGACAGTCTATGGCTACACCTTC | few | TRBD1 | TRBJ1-2 | TRBV11-2
CASRDIPNTEAFF | TGTGCCAGCAGGGACATACCGAACACTGAAGCTTTCTTT | . | . | TRBJ1-1 | TRBV5-4
CASSSRRTGINEKLFF | TGTGCCAGCAGCTCTCGACGGACAGGGATTAATGAAAAACTGTTTTTT | . | TRBD1 | TRBJ1-4 | TRBV3-1/TRBV3-2
CASSDFLQETQYF | TGTGCCAGCAGCGACTTCCTCCAAGAGACCCAGTACTTC | . | . | TRBJ2-5 | TRBV9
CSVSSGTDNSPLHF | TGCAGCGTTTCCTCCGGGACAGATAATTCACCCCTCCACTTT | . | TRBD1 | TRBJ1-6 | TRBV29-1
CASSPLGTGTYEQYF | TGTGCCAGCTCACCACTGGGAACTGGAACCTACGAGCAGTACTTC | once | . | TRBJ2-7 | TRBV18
CASSRGAIETQYF | TGTGCCAGCTCGCGGGGGGCCATAGAGACCCAGTACTTC | . | TRBD2 | TRBJ2-5 | TRBV25-1
CASSSHGTVNYGYTF | TGTGCCAGCAGTTCCCACGGGACAGTTAACTATGGCTACACCTTC | once | TRBD1 | TRBJ1-2 | TRBV28
CASSHQGSQETQYF | TGTGCCAGCAGCCACCAGGGCTCCCAAGAGACCCAGTACTTC | . | . | TRBJ2-5 | TRBV7-3
CASSRDSQYGYTF | TGTGCCAGCAGTCGGGACAGTCAATATGGCTACACCTTC | once | TRBD1 | TRBJ1-2 | TRBV6-5
CASSLDPGASSSYNEQFF | TGTGCCAGCAGCTTAGACCCCGGGGCCTCAAGCTCCTACAATGAGCAGTTCTTC | . | . | TRBJ2-1 | TRBV11-2
CASSEAPQGSLNTEAFF | TGTGCCAGCAGTGAAGCGCCGCAGGGGTCGCTTAACACTGAAGCTTTCTTT | . | . | TRBJ1-1 | TRBV6-1
CAIRRETQYF | TGTGCCATCAGGCGAGAGACCCAGTACTTC | . | . | TRBJ2-5 | TRBV10-3
CASSQAVTGLALYEQYF | TGTGCCAGCAGCCAGGCCGTTACAGGGTTGGCTCTTTACGAGCAGTACTTC | . | . | TRBJ2-7 | TRBV14
CASSPTRMYNEQFF | TGCGCCAGCAGTCCTACCCGCATGTACAATGAGCAGTTCTTC | once | . | TRBJ2-1 | TRBV4-1
CAISTADEQYF | TGTGCCATCTCGACCGCGGACGAGCAGTACTTC | . | . | TRBJ2-7 | TRBV10-3
CASSRSGGGGNTGELFF | TGTGCCAGCAGTCGATCAGGGGGCGGTGGTAACACCGGGGAGCTGTTTTTT | . | TRBD1 | TRBJ2-2 | TRBV7-9
CASSSRPGLSYNEQFF | TGCGCCAGCAGCTCCCGCCCAGGGTTGTCCTACAATGAGCAGTTCTTC | . | . | TRBJ2-1 | TRBV5-1
CASSGIRSGGAYETQYF | TGTGCCAGCAGCGGAATCAGGAGCGGGGGGGCCTATGAGACCCAGTACTTC | . | TRBD2 | TRBJ2-5 | TRBV11-2
CASSLGQDTYEQYF | TGTGCCAGCAGCTTAGGACAGGATACCTACGAGCAGTACTTC | . | . | TRBJ2-7 | TRBV7-9
CASSVDYNEQFF | TGTGCCAGCAGCGTAGATTACAATGAGCAGTTCTTC | . | . | TRBJ2-1 | TRBV9
CASTRGRQETQYF | TGTGCCAGCACCAGGGGGAGGCAAGAGACCCAGTACTTC | . | . | TRBJ2-5 | TRBV6-5
CASSQGRPLEGYTF | TGCGCCAGCAGCCAAGGGAGGCCGCTAGAAGGCTACACCTTC | . | . | TRBJ1-2 | TRBV4-3
CASSVKGGRRDTQYF | TGTGCCAGCAGCGTCAAAGGGGGCCGGAGAGATACGCAGTATTTT | . | TRBD1 | TRBJ2-3 | TRBV9
CASSQERRVQSWSPLHF | TGCGCCAGCAGCCAAGAGCGGAGGGTCCAGAGTTGGTCACCCCTCCACTTT | few | . | TRBJ1-6 | TRBV4-1
CASSGGGGNQPQHF | TGTGCCAGCAGTGGGGGGGGAGGAAATCAGCCCCAGCATTTT | . | . | TRBJ1-5 | TRBV2
CASSLWGGSQPQHF | TGTGCCAGCAGCCTTTGGGGCGGGAGTCAGCCCCAGCATTTT | . | . | TRBJ1-5 | TRBV5-4
CASSVPGSETQYF | TGCGCCAGCAGTGTCCCAGGGTCGGAGACCCAGTACTTC | . | . | TRBJ2-5 | TRBV10-1
CASSSPNGQGRYEQYF | TGTGCCAGCAGTTCACCGAACGGACAGGGTCGGTACGAGCAGTACTTC | . | TRBD1 | TRBJ2-7 | TRBV28
CASSFFGGTEAFF | TGTGCCAGCAGTTTTTTTGGCGGCACTGAAGCTTTCTTT | . | . | TRBJ1-1 | TRBV27
CASSYGGSDNSPLHF | TGTGCCAGCAGTTACGGGGGATCGGATAATTCACCCCTCCACTTT | once | . | TRBJ1-6 | TRBV6-2/TRBV6-3
CASSQTGQSSYNEQFF | TGTGCCAGCAGCCAAACAGGGCAGAGCTCCTACAATGAGCAGTTCTTC | . | . | TRBJ2-1 | TRBV9
CASSEAGGRTGELFF | TGTGCCAGCAGTGAAGCCGGGGGTCGCACCGGGGAGCTGTTTTTT | . | . | TRBJ2-2 | TRBV6-1
CASSEAYGVVNSPLHF | TGTGCCAGCAGTGAAGCTTACGGCGTCGTTAATTCACCCCTCCACTTT | . | . | TRBJ1-6 | TRBV6-1
CASIPGGDTGELFF | TGTGCCAGTATTCCGGGGGGCGACACCGGGGAGCTGTTTTTT | . | . | TRBJ2-2 | TRBV19
CAWSRRTDTQYF | TGTGCCTGGAGTAGACGCACAGATACGCAGTATTTT | . | . | TRBJ2-3 | TRBV30
CASRQDRGPAYEQYF | TGTGCCAGCAGACAGGACAGGGGCCCAGCCTACGAGCAGTACTTC | few | TRBD1 | TRBJ2-7 | TRBV7-8
CASSQLGTSGQETQYF | TGTGCCAGCAGCCAATTGGGGACTAGCGGGCAAGAGACCCAGTACTTC | once | TRBD2 | TRBJ2-5 | TRBV3-1/TRBV3-2